This T cell receptor (beta chain) was sequenced during a study of Graves' ophthalmopathy and Graves' hyperthyroidism. Across the study: Untreated patients at initial diagnosis provided peripheral blood.

Stable hyperthyroid donors showed no ophthalmopathy during 18 months follow-up. The hyperthyroidism patients had a new diagnosis of under 2 months' duration and were aged 18 to 65. Diagnoses were established from clinical symptoms, serum thyroxine, TRAb, thyroid ultrasound and orbital computed tomography. This clonotype was detected ten times or more. RNA transcripts were the source from which TCR beta CDR3 regions were amplified. HTBI-primed RT-PCR formed the first round, and a multiplex PCR formed the second. In TCRdb, the multiplex PCR reads were re-called with MiXCR into one record per CDR3 protein. The repertoire holds about 400,000 distinct CDR3 sequences, with approximately 15% as singletons. The ends lost 10 bases at V and 5 bases at J; junction bases unmatched: 6. CDR1 LNHDA and CDR2 SQIVND come from the germline V gene (reference sequence). The length of the CDR3 is 13 residues.

Sequenced input: peripheral blood. This receptor was identified in a young woman with stable Graves' hyperthyroidism. The rearrangement joins TRBV19 to TRBJ1-1, with TRBD1 matching over 11 bases. The CDR3, as DNA: TGTGCCACTACGGACAGGGGGCAGACTGAAGCTTTCTTT. Protein product: CATTDRGQTEAFF.